Given below is one T cell receptor (beta chain) in context. Its specificity is unknown. The data originate from a study of shared clonotypes between healthy human individuals. Germline V gene lookup returns CDR1 MNHEY and CDR2 SVGAGI. The CDR3 has 15 amino acids. The V gene end was trimmed by 3 bases and the J gene end by 7 bases; junction bases not matched to a gene: 9. It was at deep level that the assay was run. Some clones are missing from TCRdb's copy, which holds only in-frame ones; the method was immunoSEQ multiplex PCR. The sample lists about 1.5 million clones; approximately 98% were seen once. Findings of the study overall: Larger richness was generally estimated for naive than memory subsets. Generation of non-shared clonotypes was less probable than generation of clonotypes shared by all four donors.

The clonotype originates from a young man in good health. Input material: naive CD4+ T cells sorted from blood. As for subset: CD45RA+ positively selected. The chain is built from TRBV6-5 and TRBJ1-5, with 7 bases aligning to TRBD1. As DNA, the CDR3 is TGTGCCAGCAGTTATTCCCAGGGGGGTGGGCAGCCCCAGCATTTT. Residues: CASSYSQGGGQPQHF.